The rows below give T cell receptor beta chains drawn from one sample of a study of cytomegalovirus exposure and HLA in healthy donors. Profiling relied on immunoSEQ multiplex PCR, and the TCRdb table lists in-frame clones only, not all of them. The sample holds 120,000 or so clones, around 70% seen once. The sequencing sample was made of PBMCs. These receptors were obtained from a man aged 40-55 years in good health and CMV-seropositive. CDR3s include the opening cysteine and the closing phenylalanine or tryptophan. A D gene is named only where the DNA matches it firmly. Only part of the rows carry a size: once, few, many, or a class if the clone is expanded.

v_gene: TRBV14; abundance: NA; d_gene: NA; j_gene: TRBJ2-2; CDR3aa: CASSHQGRRTGELFF; CDR3nt: TGTGCCAGCAGCCACCAGGGGCGCAGAACCGGGGAGCTGTTTTTT
v_gene: TRBV4-3; abundance: few; d_gene: NA; j_gene: TRBJ2-7; CDR3aa: CASSLDSLRSSYEQYF; CDR3nt: TGCGCCAGCAGCCTGGACAGCTTAAGGAGCTCCTACGAGCAGTACTTC
v_gene: TRBV9; abundance: NA; d_gene: NA; j_gene: TRBJ1-4; CDR3aa: CASSARSYDEKLFF; CDR3nt: TGTGCCAGCAGCGCTCGGTCATATGATGAAAAACTGTTTTTT
v_gene: TRBV28; abundance: NA; d_gene: NA; j_gene: TRBJ2-1; CDR3aa: CASTNGLLYNEQFF; CDR3nt: TGTGCCAGCACCAACGGACTTCTCTACAATGAGCAGTTCTTC
v_gene: TRBV2; abundance: NA; d_gene: NA; j_gene: TRBJ1-1; CDR3aa: CASSARTANTEAFF; CDR3nt: TGTGCCAGCAGTGCGAGGACAGCGAACACTGAAGCTTTCTTT
v_gene: TRBV29-1; abundance: few; d_gene: TRBD2; j_gene: TRBJ2-3; CDR3aa: CSVETSGGATDTQYF; CDR3nt: TGCAGCGTTGAAACTAGCGGGGGAGCTACAGATACGCAGTATTTT
v_gene: TRBV5-1; abundance: once; d_gene: TRBD1; j_gene: TRBJ2-1; CDR3aa: CASSSQGAGNEQFF; CDR3nt: TGCGCCAGCAGCTCCCAGGGGGCGGGGAATGAGCAGTTCTTC
v_gene: TRBV21-1; abundance: NA; d_gene: NA; j_gene: TRBJ1-1; CDR3aa: CASSKRAGSPNTEAFF; CDR3nt: TGTGCCAGCAGCAAAAGGGCGGGCTCCCCGAACACTGAAGCTTTCTTT
v_gene: TRBV4-1; abundance: NA; d_gene: NA; j_gene: TRBJ1-4; CDR3aa: CASSQDERRNEKLFF; CDR3nt: TGCGCCAGCAGCCAAGATGAAAGGAGAAATGAAAAACTGTTTTTT
v_gene: TRBV15; abundance: NA; d_gene: TRBD1; j_gene: TRBJ1-3; CDR3aa: CATSRGTGASGNTIYF; CDR3nt: TGTGCCACCAGCAGAGGGACAGGGGCCTCTGGAAACACCATATATTTT
v_gene: TRBV7-2; abundance: NA; d_gene: NA; j_gene: TRBJ2-3; CDR3aa: CASSLVEHTQYF; CDR3nt: TGTGCCAGCAGCTTAGTCGAGCATACGCAGTATTTT
v_gene: TRBV30; abundance: NA; d_gene: NA; j_gene: TRBJ2-2; CDR3aa: CAWGLAGQNTGELFF; CDR3nt: TGTGCCTGGGGTCTGGCAGGGCAGAACACCGGGGAGCTGTTTTTT
v_gene: TRBV28; abundance: few; d_gene: TRBD2; j_gene: TRBJ2-1; CDR3aa: CASHGASGSVKQFF; CDR3nt: TGTGCCAGCCATGGGGCTAGCGGGAGTGTAAAGCAGTTCTTC
v_gene: TRBV29-1; abundance: NA; d_gene: NA; j_gene: TRBJ2-3; CDR3aa: CSVEVGDTQYF; CDR3nt: TGCAGCGTTGAAGTCGGAGATACGCAGTATTTT
v_gene: TRBV18; abundance: NA; d_gene: NA; j_gene: TRBJ2-3; CDR3aa: CASSPGGADTQYF; CDR3nt: TGTGCCAGCTCACCTGGAGGAGCAGATACGCAGTATTTT
v_gene: TRBV28; abundance: NA; d_gene: TRBD1; j_gene: TRBJ1-1; CDR3aa: CASSLLAGGRNTEAFF; CDR3nt: TGTGCCAGCAGTTTATTGGCAGGGGGCCGGAACACTGAAGCTTTCTTT
v_gene: TRBV18; abundance: NA; d_gene: TRBD2; j_gene: TRBJ2-1; CDR3aa: CASSPNTVSGLVREGQFF; CDR3nt: TGTGCCAGCTCACCAAACACGGTTTCGGGACTAGTCCGAGAGGGGCAGTTCTTC
v_gene: TRBV30; abundance: few; d_gene: NA; j_gene: TRBJ1-6; CDR3aa: CAWSRDSVGGSPLHF; CDR3nt: TGTGCCTGGAGCAGGGACTCCGTTGGTGGATCACCCCTCCACTTT
v_gene: TRBV9; abundance: few; d_gene: NA; j_gene: TRBJ1-2; CDR3aa: CASSVSLGGGYTF; CDR3nt: TGTGCCAGCAGCGTATCCCTAGGGGGTGGCTACACCTTC
v_gene: TRBV6-1; abundance: once; d_gene: TRBD1; j_gene: TRBJ1-5; CDR3aa: CASSEIFGTDSNQPQHF; CDR3nt: TGTGCCAGCAGTGAAATATTTGGGACAGATAGCAATCAGCCCCAGCATTTT
v_gene: TRBV29-1; abundance: NA; d_gene: TRBD1; j_gene: TRBJ1-1; CDR3aa: CSLWDRGGTEAFF; CDR3nt: TGCAGCTTATGGGACAGGGGAGGCACTGAAGCTTTCTTT
v_gene: TRBV29-1; abundance: NA; d_gene: TRBD1; j_gene: TRBJ1-5; CDR3aa: CSVSDRGNQPQHF; CDR3nt: TGCAGCGTCTCGGACAGGGGCAATCAGCCCCAGCATTTT
v_gene: TRBV6-1; abundance: NA; d_gene: TRBD1; j_gene: TRBJ1-2; CDR3aa: CASNAPGQRNYGYTF; CDR3nt: TGTGCCAGCAATGCTCCGGGACAGAGAAACTATGGCTACACCTTC
v_gene: TRBV2; abundance: NA; d_gene: NA; j_gene: TRBJ2-7; CDR3aa: CASSELTYEQYF; CDR3nt: TGTGCCAGCAGTGAACTTACCTACGAGCAGTACTTC
v_gene: TRBV19; abundance: NA; d_gene: TRBD1; j_gene: TRBJ1-4; CDR3aa: CASSMGQPNEKLFF; CDR3nt: TGTGCCAGTAGTATGGGACAGCCTAATGAAAAACTGTTTTTT
v_gene: TRBV6-1; abundance: NA; d_gene: NA; j_gene: TRBJ2-2; CDR3aa: CASRPENTGELFF; CDR3nt: TGTGCCAGCAGACCAGAGAACACCGGGGAGCTGTTTTTT
v_gene: TRBV6-6; abundance: NA; d_gene: NA; j_gene: TRBJ2-5; CDR3aa: CASSLSGETQYF; CDR3nt: TGTGCCAGCAGTTTGTCCGGGGAGACCCAGTACTTC
v_gene: TRBV7-9; abundance: NA; d_gene: TRBD1; j_gene: TRBJ2-7; CDR3aa: CASSRLGQGSYEQYF; CDR3nt: TGTGCCAGCAGCCGCCTGGGACAGGGCTCCTACGAGCAGTACTTC
v_gene: TRBV19; abundance: NA; d_gene: TRBD1; j_gene: TRBJ1-5; CDR3aa: CASSNRGQLNNQPQHF; CDR3nt: TGTGCCAGTAGTAACAGGGGGCAGTTGAACAATCAGCCCCAGCATTTT
v_gene: TRBV7-9; abundance: NA; d_gene: TRBD1; j_gene: TRBJ2-5; CDR3aa: CASSTGVETQYF; CDR3nt: TGTGCCAGCAGTACAGGGGTGGAGACCCAGTACTTC
v_gene: TRBV18; abundance: once; d_gene: TRBD1; j_gene: TRBJ1-2; CDR3aa: CASSPRGPGSNYGYTF; CDR3nt: TGTGCCAGCTCACCAAGGGGGCCAGGGAGCAACTATGGCTACACCTTC
v_gene: TRBV15; abundance: few; d_gene: NA; j_gene: TRBJ1-1; CDR3aa: CATSTGGYIAEAFF; CDR3nt: TGTGCCACCAGCACCGGGGGTTATATCGCTGAAGCTTTCTTT
v_gene: TRBV7-2; abundance: NA; d_gene: TRBD2; j_gene: TRBJ2-1; CDR3aa: CASSLGASGRSLGEQFF; CDR3nt: TGTGCCAGCAGCTTAGGAGCTAGCGGGAGGTCTCTGGGTGAGCAGTTCTTC
v_gene: TRBV6-5; abundance: few; d_gene: NA; j_gene: TRBJ1-3; CDR3aa: CASSYSGQGGNTIYF; CDR3nt: TGTGCCAGCAGTTACTCGGGGCAGGGTGGAAACACCATATATTTT
v_gene: TRBV27; abundance: NA; d_gene: NA; j_gene: TRBJ1-6; CDR3aa: CASSLTQKINSPLHF; CDR3nt: TGTGCCAGCAGTTTGACACAGAAAATTAATTCACCCCTCCACTTT
v_gene: TRBV10-3; abundance: NA; d_gene: TRBD1; j_gene: TRBJ1-1; CDR3aa: CAISESNRPGQLDEAFF; CDR3nt: TGTGCCATCAGTGAGTCGAATCGACCGGGACAGTTGGATGAAGCTTTCTTT
v_gene: TRBV11-2; abundance: NA; d_gene: NA; j_gene: TRBJ2-2; CDR3aa: CASSLTGNTGELFF; CDR3nt: TGTGCCAGCAGCCTGACAGGGAACACCGGGGAGCTGTTTTTT
v_gene: TRBV6-4; abundance: few; d_gene: NA; j_gene: TRBJ2-2; CDR3aa: CASSADRNTGELFF; CDR3nt: TGTGCCAGCAGTGCCGACAGGAACACCGGGGAGCTGTTTTTT